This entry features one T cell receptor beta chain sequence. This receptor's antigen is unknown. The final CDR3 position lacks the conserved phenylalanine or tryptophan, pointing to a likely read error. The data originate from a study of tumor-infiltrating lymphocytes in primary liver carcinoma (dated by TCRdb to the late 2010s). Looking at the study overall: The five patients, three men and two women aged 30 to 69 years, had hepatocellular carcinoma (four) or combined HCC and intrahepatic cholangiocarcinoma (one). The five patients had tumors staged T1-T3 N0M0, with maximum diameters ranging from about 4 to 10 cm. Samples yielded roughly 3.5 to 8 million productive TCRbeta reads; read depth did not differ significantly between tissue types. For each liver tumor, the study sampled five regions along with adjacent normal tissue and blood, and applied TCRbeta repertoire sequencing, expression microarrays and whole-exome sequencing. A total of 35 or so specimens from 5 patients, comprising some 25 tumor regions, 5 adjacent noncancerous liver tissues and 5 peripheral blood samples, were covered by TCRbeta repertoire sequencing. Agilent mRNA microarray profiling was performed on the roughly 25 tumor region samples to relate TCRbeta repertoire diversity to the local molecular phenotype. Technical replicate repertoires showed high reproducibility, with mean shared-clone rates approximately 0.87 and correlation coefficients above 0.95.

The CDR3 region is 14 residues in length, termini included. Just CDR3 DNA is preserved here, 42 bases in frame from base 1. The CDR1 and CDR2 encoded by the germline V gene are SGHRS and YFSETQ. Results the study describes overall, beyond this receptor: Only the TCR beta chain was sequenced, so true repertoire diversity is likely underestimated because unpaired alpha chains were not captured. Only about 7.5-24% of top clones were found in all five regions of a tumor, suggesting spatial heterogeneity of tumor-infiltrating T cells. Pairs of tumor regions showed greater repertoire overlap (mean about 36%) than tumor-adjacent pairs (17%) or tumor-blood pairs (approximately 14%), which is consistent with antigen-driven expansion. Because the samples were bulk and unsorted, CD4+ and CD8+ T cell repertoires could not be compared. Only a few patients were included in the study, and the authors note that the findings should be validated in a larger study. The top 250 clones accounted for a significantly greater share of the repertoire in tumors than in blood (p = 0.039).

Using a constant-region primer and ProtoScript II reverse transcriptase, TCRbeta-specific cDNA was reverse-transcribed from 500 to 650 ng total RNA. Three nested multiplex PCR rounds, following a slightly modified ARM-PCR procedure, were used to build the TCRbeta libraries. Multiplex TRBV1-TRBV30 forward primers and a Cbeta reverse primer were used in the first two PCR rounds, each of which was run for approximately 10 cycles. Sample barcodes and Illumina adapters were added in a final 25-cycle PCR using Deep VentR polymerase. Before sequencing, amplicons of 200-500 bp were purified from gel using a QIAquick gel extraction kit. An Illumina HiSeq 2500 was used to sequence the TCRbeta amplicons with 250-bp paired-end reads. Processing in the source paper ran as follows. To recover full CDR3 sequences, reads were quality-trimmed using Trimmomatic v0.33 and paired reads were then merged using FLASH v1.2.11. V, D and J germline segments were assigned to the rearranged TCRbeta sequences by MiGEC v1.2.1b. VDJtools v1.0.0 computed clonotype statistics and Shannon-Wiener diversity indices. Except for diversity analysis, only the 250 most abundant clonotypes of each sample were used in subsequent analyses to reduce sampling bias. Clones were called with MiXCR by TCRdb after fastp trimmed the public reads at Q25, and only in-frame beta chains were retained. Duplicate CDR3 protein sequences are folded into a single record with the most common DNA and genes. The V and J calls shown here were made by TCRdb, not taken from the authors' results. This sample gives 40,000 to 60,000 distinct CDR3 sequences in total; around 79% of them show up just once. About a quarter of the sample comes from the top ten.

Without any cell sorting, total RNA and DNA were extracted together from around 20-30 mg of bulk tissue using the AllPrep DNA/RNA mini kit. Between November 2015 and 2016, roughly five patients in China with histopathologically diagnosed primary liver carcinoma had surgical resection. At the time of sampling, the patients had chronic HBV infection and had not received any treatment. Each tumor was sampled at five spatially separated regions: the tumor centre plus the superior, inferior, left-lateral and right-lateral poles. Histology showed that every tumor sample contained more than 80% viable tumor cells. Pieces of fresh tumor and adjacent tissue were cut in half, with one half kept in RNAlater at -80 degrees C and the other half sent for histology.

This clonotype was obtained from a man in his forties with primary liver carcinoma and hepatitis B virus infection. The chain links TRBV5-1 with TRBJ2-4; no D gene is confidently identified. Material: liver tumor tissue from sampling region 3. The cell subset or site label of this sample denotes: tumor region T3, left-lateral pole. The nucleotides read TGCGCAAGCAGCTTGTCTGGTAGTAAAAACATTCAGTACCTC. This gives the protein CASSLSGSKNIQYL.